This T cell receptor beta chain was captured in a study of vaccination and CD4 T cells after COVID-19. With regard to this clonotype: The target antigen is unknown.

This CDR3 contains 13 residues. J was trimmed by 6 bases and V by 0 bases; bases with no gene match: 3. Per the germline V gene, CDR1 is DFQATT and CDR2 is SNEGSKA (reference sequence). Oncomine TCR Beta short-read sequencing was applied to DNA from cultured CD4+ T cells. TCRdb processed the PCR reads anew with MiXCR; each CDR3 protein has one entry. The sample consists of some 2,000 distinct CDR3 sequences, about 65% of them appearing once. Stated treatment: roughly 11-day PBMC culture with coronavirus spike peptide pools or control peptides (ViraFEST assay). Investigators obtained the unexposed donor's CD4+ T cells before the COVID-19 pandemic (2011-2018).

Specimen: CD4+ T cells from blood, cultured in vitro. The source is a human donor in good health. This chain joins TRBV20-1 and TRBJ1-2; TRBD1 agrees at 8 bases. The CDR3 here is CSARDPTGDGYTF. CDR3 bases: TGCAGTGCTAGAGATCCGACAGGGGATGGCTACACCTTC.